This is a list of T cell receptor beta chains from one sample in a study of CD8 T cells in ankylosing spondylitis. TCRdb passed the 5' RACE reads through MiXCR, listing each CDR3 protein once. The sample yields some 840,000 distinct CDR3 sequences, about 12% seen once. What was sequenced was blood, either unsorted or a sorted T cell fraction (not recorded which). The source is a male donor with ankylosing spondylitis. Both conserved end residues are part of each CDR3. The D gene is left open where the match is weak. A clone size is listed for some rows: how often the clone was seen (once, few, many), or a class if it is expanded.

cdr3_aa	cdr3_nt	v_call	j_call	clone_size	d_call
CASSSTGGGGYGYTF	TGTGCCAGCAGTTCTACAGGGGGAGGAGGCTATGGCTACACCTTC	TRBV12-3/TRBV12-4	TRBJ1-2	many	TRBD1
CASSLGLAENYEQYF	TGCGCCAGCAGCTTGGGGCTAGCGGAGAACTACGAGCAGTACTTC	TRBV5-1	TRBJ2-7	few	TRBD2
CASSVAGADEQFF	TGTGCCAGCAGTGTGGCAGGGGCGGATGAGCAGTTCTTC	TRBV25-1	TRBJ2-1	-	-
CASSPTGVGETQYF	TGTGCCAGCAGCCCGACAGGGGTAGGGGAGACCCAGTACTTC	TRBV11-1	TRBJ2-5	many	TRBD1
CAISTRGTETQYF	TGTGCCATCAGTACCAGGGGGACCGAGACCCAGTACTTC	TRBV10-3	TRBJ2-5	many	TRBD1
CASSPDKNQLQHF	TGTGCCAGCAGCCCGGACAAGAATCAGCTCCAGCATTTT	TRBV7-9	TRBJ1-5	-	-
CASSRRLSGANVLTF	TGCGCCAGCAGCAGAAGACTCTCTGGGGCCAACGTCCTGACTTTC	TRBV5-1	TRBJ2-6	-	-
CASSLWMGNSPLHF	TGTGCCAGCAGTTTATGGATGGGTAATTCACCCCTCCACTTT	TRBV27	TRBJ1-6	-	-
CASSFRQLNTEAFF	TGTGCCAGCAGTTTCCGGCAGCTGAACACTGAAGCTTTCTTT	TRBV12-3/TRBV12-4	TRBJ1-1	many	-
CSARDWSSTDTQYF	TGCAGTGCTCGGGACTGGTCTAGCACAGATACGCAGTATTTT	TRBV20-1	TRBJ2-3	-	-
CATQQLATDEQFF	TGTGCCACCCAACAACTAGCGACGGATGAGCAGTTCTTC	TRBV10-3	TRBJ2-1	many	TRBD2
CASSYRDQRAMYF	TGTGCCAGCAGTTACCGGGATCAGAGGGCTATGTACTTC	TRBV6-5	TRBJ2-7	few	-
CASSPGTAKGELFF	TGTGCCAGCTCACCGGGGACCGCAAAAGGGGAACTGTTTTTT	TRBV18	TRBJ1-4	few	-
CASSPSVPAGYEQYF	TGTGCCAGCAGCCCTAGCGTCCCGGCTGGGTACGAGCAGTACTTC	TRBV7-2	TRBJ2-7	many	-
CASRPSPYNEQFF	TGTGCCAGCCGGCCCTCCCCCTACAATGAGCAGTTCTTC	TRBV19	TRBJ2-1	few	-
CASSAPGLQETQYF	TGCGCCAGCAGCGCGCCGGGCCTACAAGAGACCCAGTACTTC	TRBV5-1	TRBJ2-5	few	-
CSARSREGTGELFF	TGCAGTGCTAGGTCTAGGGAAGGCACCGGGGAGCTGTTTTTT	TRBV20-1	TRBJ2-2	-	-
CASSPTQAEEQYF	TGTGCCAGCTCACCAACACAGGCGGAGGAGCAGTACTTC	TRBV18	TRBJ2-7	-	-
CASSQYDRQWGSNEQFF	TGCGCCAGCAGCCAATATGATAGACAGTGGGGGTCCAATGAGCAGTTCTTC	TRBV4-3	TRBJ2-1	few	-
CASSFGTNQETQYF	TGTGCCAGCAGCTTCGGGACCAACCAAGAGACCCAGTACTTC	TRBV7-8	TRBJ2-5	many	-
CASSARGGMDTEAFF	TGTGCCAGCAGCGCCCGGGGGGGGATGGACACTGAAGCTTTCTTT	TRBV5-6	TRBJ1-1	few	-
CASSPQDNYNEQFF	TGTGCCAGCAGCCCTCAAGATAACTACAATGAGCAGTTCTTC	TRBV3-1	TRBJ2-1	-	-
CSARGGKGALRTDTQYF	TGCAGTGCTAGAGGGGGGAAGGGGGCCCTCAGGACAGATACGCAGTATTTT	TRBV20-1	TRBJ2-3	-	TRBD1
CASSIRQGGGSGYTF	TGTGCCAGCAGCATTCGACAGGGAGGTGGGTCTGGCTACACCTTC	TRBV11-2	TRBJ1-2	-	TRBD1
CAISEWGGRENTEAFF	TGTGCCATCAGTGAGTGGGGGGGCAGGGAGAACACTGAAGCTTTCTTT	TRBV10-3	TRBJ1-1	few	-
CASSFPVTGETQYF	TGTGCCAGCAGCTTTCCTGTTACGGGGGAGACCCAGTACTTC	TRBV5-5	TRBJ2-5	-	-
CASSPERLNTEAFF	TGCGCCAGCAGCCCGGAACGGTTGAACACTGAAGCTTTCTTT	TRBV5-1	TRBJ1-1	-	-
CASRRGLAGVSYNEQFF	TGTGCCAGCAGACGCGGACTAGCGGGGGTTTCCTACAATGAGCAGTTCTTC	TRBV6-2/TRBV6-3	TRBJ2-1	few	TRBD2
CASSRDWTYEQYF	TGTGCCAGCAGCCGGGACTGGACCTACGAGCAGTACTTC	TRBV7-9	TRBJ2-7	few	-
CASSPRVPEAFF	TGCGCCAGCAGCCCCAGGGTCCCTGAAGCTTTCTTT	TRBV4-3	TRBJ1-1	-	-
CSAIRLGFGQVVTDTQYF	TGCAGTGCTATACGATTGGGATTCGGGCAGGTCGTAACAGATACGCAGTATTTT	TRBV20-1	TRBJ2-3	few	-
CASSSLRQGGEQFF	TGTGCCAGCAGCTCACTCCGACAGGGCGGTGAGCAGTTCTTC	TRBV7-9	TRBJ2-1	-	TRBD1
CVSSYLGAELAKNIQYF	TGTGTCAGCAGTTACTTAGGCGCGGAGCTAGCCAAAAACATTCAGTACTTC	TRBV6-5	TRBJ2-4	-	-
CASSYLTSGGDTQYF	TGTGCCAGCAGCTACTTGACTAGCGGGGGAGATACGCAGTATTTT	TRBV11-2	TRBJ2-3	few	TRBD2
CASSLIGRGSRQETQYF	TGTGCCAGCAGTTTAATAGGCCGGGGGAGTCGCCAAGAGACCCAGTACTTC	TRBV28	TRBJ2-5	few	-
CASSLPASYKQQYF	TGTGCCAGCAGTTTACCAGCCTCCTACAAGCAGCAGTACTTC	TRBV28	TRBJ2-7	-	-
CASSLDGQTSRISGNTIYF	TGTGCCAGCAGCTTGGACGGACAGACGTCCCGTATCTCTGGAAACACCATATATTTT	TRBV7-6	TRBJ1-3	few	-
CASSTRQLNNSPLHF	TGTGCCAGCAGCACTCGACAGCTAAATAATTCACCCCTCCACTTT	TRBV7-9	TRBJ1-6	-	-
CASSLDSGSYEQYF	TGCGCCAGCAGCTTGGATAGCGGCTCCTACGAGCAGTACTTC	TRBV5-1	TRBJ2-7	-	-
CASSLGTENYEQYF	TGCGCCAGCAGCTTGGGGACAGAGAACTACGAGCAGTACTTC	TRBV5-1	TRBJ2-7	-	-
CASSLVSQGVDYEQYF	TGTGCCAGCAGCTTAGTCTCCCAGGGAGTCGACTACGAGCAGTACTTC	TRBV7-8	TRBJ2-7	-	-
CATSRDPGETQYF	TGTGCCACCAGCAGAGATCCGGGAGAGACCCAGTACTTC	TRBV15	TRBJ2-5	few	-
CASTSRTSGGQYF	TGCGCCAGCACCTCCCGGACTAGCGGGGGGCAGTACTTC	TRBV10-2	TRBJ2-5	few	TRBD2
CSANLGWHEKLFF	TGCAGTGCCAACCTAGGCTGGCATGAAAAACTGTTTTTT	TRBV20-1	TRBJ1-4	few	-
CSAFSHVFTDTQYF	TGCAGTGCTTTCAGCCACGTCTTCACAGATACGCAGTATTTT	TRBV20-1	TRBJ2-3	many	-
CSASTGPLNTEAFF	TGCAGTGCTTCCACGGGACCCTTGAACACTGAAGCTTTCTTT	TRBV20-1	TRBJ1-1	-	-
CASSALTDFMDTEAFF	TGTGCCAGCAGTGCCTTAACCGACTTCATGGACACTGAAGCTTTCTTT	TRBV27	TRBJ1-1	-	-
CASSTQGRNTEAFF	TGTGCCAGCAGCACACAGGGGCGGAACACTGAAGCTTTCTTT	TRBV7-2	TRBJ1-1	many	TRBD1
CASSPGSWNTGELFF	TGTGCCAGCAGCCCTGGTTCCTGGAACACCGGGGAGCTGTTTTTT	TRBV5-5	TRBJ2-2	-	-
CASSLEWTGHTGELFF	TGTGCCAGCAGCTTGGAGTGGACAGGGCATACCGGGGAGCTGTTTTTT	TRBV5-5	TRBJ2-2	-	TRBD1
CSVARDRDYNEQFF	TGCAGCGTTGCCCGGGACAGGGACTACAATGAGCAGTTCTTC	TRBV29-1	TRBJ2-1	many	TRBD1
CASSLSAGGAISYGYTF	TGTGCCAGCAGTTTATCGGCAGGGGGCGCGATCTCGTATGGCTACACCTTC	TRBV27	TRBJ1-2	-	TRBD1
CASSVPQRGMNEAFF	TGCGCCAGCAGCGTGCCACAAAGGGGCATGAATGAAGCTTTCTTT	TRBV5-1	TRBJ1-1	-	-
CASRAPGTGRGLETQYF	TGTGCCAGCAGAGCCCCCGGGACAGGGAGGGGCTTGGAGACCCAGTACTTC	TRBV6-1	TRBJ2-5	few	TRBD1
CASSPSAGNTGELFF	TGTGCCAGCTCACCTTCCGCGGGTAACACCGGGGAGCTGTTTTTT	TRBV18	TRBJ2-2	-	-
CASNQGTEAFF	TGTGCCAGCAATCAGGGGACTGAAGCTTTCTTT	TRBV2	TRBJ1-1	many	-
CASSLTGGVTGELFF	TGTGCCAGCAGCTTAACTGGGGGAGTAACCGGGGAGCTGTTTTTT	TRBV7-2	TRBJ2-2	once	-
CAIMGALPVDEQFF	TGTGCCATCATGGGCGCCCTCCCGGTAGATGAGCAGTTCTTC	TRBV10-3	TRBJ2-1	many	-
CSVWGNQPQHF	TGCAGTGTCTGGGGGAATCAGCCCCAGCATTTT	TRBV20-1	TRBJ1-5	few	-
CASSFTLGDPTDTQYF	TGCGCCAGCAGCTTCACCTTAGGGGACCCCACAGATACGCAGTATTTT	TRBV5-1	TRBJ2-3	few	-